The source of this T cell receptor beta chain is a study of T cells in Graves' hyperthyroidism and ophthalmopathy. The diagnoses drew upon clinical symptoms, serum thyroxine and TRAb, thyroid ultrasound and orbital computed tomography. The CDR3 length is 14 residues. V dropped 0 bases and J dropped 4 bases, with 10 bases sitting between them. CDR1 and CDR2 from the germline V gene are LGHDT and YNNKEL (reference sequence). Template material for amplifying TCR beta CDR3 regions consisted of RNA transcripts. A first-round RT-PCR of the TCR CDR3 used the HTBI primer set. MiXCR, applied by TCRdb to the multiplex PCR reads, yields one record per CDR3 protein. Of some 650,000 distinct CDR3 sequences in the sample, approximately 15% were seen once. This clonotype came up a few times.

The sequence was obtained from a woman aged 40-49 years with Graves' ophthalmopathy. Specimen: blood. This chain joins TRBV3-1 and TRBJ2-7; D is ambiguous. The CDR3 loop reads CASSQDQLGYEQYF. The CDR3 DNA reads TGTGCCAGCAGCCAAGATCAACTTGGTTACGAGCAGTACTTC.